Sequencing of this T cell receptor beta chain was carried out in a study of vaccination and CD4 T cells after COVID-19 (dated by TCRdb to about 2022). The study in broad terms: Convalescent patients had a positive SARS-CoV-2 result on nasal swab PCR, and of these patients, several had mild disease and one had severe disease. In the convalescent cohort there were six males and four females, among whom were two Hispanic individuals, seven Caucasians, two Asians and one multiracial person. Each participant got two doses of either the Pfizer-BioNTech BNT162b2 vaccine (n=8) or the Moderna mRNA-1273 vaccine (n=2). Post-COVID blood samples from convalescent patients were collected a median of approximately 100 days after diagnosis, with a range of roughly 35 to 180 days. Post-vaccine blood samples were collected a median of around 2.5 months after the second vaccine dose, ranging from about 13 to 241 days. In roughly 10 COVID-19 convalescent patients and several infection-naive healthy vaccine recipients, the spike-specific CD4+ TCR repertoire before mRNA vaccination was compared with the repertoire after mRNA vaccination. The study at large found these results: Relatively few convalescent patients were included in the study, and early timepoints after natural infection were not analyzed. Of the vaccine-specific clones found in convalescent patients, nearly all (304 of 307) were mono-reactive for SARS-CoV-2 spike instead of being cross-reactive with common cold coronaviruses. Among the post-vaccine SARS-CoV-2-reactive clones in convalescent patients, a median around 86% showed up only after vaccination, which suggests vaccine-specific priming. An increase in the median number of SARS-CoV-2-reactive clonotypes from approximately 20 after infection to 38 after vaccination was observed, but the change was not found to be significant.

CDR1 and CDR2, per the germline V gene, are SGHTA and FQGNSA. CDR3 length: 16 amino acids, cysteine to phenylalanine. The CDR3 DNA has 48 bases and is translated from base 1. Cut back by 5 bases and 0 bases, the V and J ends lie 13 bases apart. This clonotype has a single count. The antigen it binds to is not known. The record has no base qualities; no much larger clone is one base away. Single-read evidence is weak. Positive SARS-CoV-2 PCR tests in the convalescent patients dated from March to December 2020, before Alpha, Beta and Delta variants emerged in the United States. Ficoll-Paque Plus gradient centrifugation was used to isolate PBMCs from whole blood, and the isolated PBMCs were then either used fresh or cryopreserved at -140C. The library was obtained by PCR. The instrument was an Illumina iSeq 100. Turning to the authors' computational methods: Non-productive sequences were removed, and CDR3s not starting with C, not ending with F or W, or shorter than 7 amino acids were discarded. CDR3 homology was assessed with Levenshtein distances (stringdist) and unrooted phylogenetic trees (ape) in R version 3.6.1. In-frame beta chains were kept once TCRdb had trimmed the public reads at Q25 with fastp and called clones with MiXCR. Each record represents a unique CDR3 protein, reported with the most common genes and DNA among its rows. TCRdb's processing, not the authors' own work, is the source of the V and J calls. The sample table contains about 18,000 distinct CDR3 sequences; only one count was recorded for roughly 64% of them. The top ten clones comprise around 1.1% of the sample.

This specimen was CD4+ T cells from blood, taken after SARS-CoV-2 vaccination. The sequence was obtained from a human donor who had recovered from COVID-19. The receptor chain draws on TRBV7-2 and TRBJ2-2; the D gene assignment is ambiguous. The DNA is TGTGCCAGCAGCACCTCGTCACTGGCGAACACCGGGGAGCTGTTTTTT. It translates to CASSTSSLANTGELFF.